The present entry profiles one T cell receptor (beta chain) with its context. The antigen remains undetermined. This sample was included in a study of T cell responses to AZD1222 COVID-19 vaccine. The study's findings and limits: Spike regions recognized by vaccine-associated CD4 TCRs spanned the protein, led by 160-218 and 743-854. No day 14 peak samples; only post-peak repertoires were characterized. The reported proportion of spike-specific TCRs targeting unmutated variant regions was nearly half.

Using immunoSEQ multiplex PCR, the repertoire was profiled, and TCRdb retains in-frame clones only, with some absent. This table holds some 120,000 clones, 80% to 95% found once. The V and J ends lost 3 bases and 5 bases, in that order; junction bases with no gene match: 7. The CDR3 loop spans 14 amino acids. Germline CDR1 SGHVS, CDR2 FNYEAQ. The chain joins TRBV7-6 to TRBJ2-7; the match to TRBD1 covers 7 bases. The sample here was peripheral blood, taken 28 days after the second dose of the MenACWY control vaccine. This TCR derives from an adult who received the MenACWY meningococcal vaccine as a control. CDR3 sequence reads: CASSFGQEGNEQYF. CDR3 sequence (DNA): TGTGCCAGCAGCTTCGGACAGGAAGGTAACGAGCAGTACTTC.